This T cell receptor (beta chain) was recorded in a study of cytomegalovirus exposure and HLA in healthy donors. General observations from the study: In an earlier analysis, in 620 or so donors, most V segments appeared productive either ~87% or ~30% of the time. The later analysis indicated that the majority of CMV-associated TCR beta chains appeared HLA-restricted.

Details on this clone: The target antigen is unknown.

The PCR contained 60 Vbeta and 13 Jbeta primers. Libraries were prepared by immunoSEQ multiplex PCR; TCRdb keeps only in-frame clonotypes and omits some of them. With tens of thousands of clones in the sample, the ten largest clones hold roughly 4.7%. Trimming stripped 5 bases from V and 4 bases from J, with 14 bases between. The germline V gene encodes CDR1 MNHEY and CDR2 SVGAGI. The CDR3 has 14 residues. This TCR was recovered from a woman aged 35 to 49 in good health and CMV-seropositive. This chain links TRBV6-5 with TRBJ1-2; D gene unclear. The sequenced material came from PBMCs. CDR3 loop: CASSAPGSFYGYTF. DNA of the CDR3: TGTGCCAGCAGTGCCCCGGGATCCTTCTATGGCTACACCTTC.